This T cell receptor (beta chain) is drawn from a study of T cell changes during pregnancy in multiple sclerosis. The repertoire was sequenced with immunoSEQ multiplex PCR; TCRdb's copy has only in-frame clones and lacks some. The sample includes 90,000 to 100,000 clones, 90% to 95% of them seen just once. The CDR3 has 15 residues. Per the germline V gene, CDR1 is SGHTA and CDR2 is FQGNSA. Germline trimming cut 3 bases from V and 2 bases from J; bases unmatched to any gene: 6. This specimen was peripheral blood, taken in the third trimester of pregnancy. This TCR was recovered from a female donor with multiple sclerosis, enrolled in a pregnancy study. V gene TRBV7-2 combines with J gene TRBJ2-7, with 8 bases fitting TRBD2. For the CDR3, the DNA is TGTGCCAGCAGCTTCGGACTAGCTCCCACCTACGAGCAGTACTTC. Translation gives CASSFGLAPTYEQYF.